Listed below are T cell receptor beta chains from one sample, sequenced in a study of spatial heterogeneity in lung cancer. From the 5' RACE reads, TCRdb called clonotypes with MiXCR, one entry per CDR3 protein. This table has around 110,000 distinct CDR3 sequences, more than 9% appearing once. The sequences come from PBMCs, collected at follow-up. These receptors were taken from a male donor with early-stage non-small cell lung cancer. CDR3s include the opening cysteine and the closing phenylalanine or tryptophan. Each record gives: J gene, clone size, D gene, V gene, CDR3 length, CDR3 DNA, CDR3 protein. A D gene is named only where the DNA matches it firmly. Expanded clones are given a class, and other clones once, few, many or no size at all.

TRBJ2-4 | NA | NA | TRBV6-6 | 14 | TGTGCCAGCAGTTACATACTAGTACCAAACATTCAGTACTTC | CASSYILVPNIQYF
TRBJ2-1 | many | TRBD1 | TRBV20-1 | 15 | TGCAGTGCCACAAGACAGGGGACGGTTCGCAATGAGCAGTTCTTC | CSATRQGTVRNEQFF
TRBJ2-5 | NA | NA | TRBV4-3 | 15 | TGCGCCAGCAGCCAAGATATTGGGGAGCAAGAGACCCAGTACTTC | CASSQDIGEQETQYF
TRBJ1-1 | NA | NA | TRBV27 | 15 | TGTGCCAGCAGTTTATCGGGGGGGGCGAACACTGAAGCTTTCTTT | CASSLSGGANTEAFF
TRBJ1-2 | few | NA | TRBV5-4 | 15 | TGTGCCAGCAGACCCGGACAGATAGAAAACTATGGCTACACCTTC | CASRPGQIENYGYTF
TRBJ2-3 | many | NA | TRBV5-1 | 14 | TGCGCCAGCAGCCCGGAGTTGGCGAAAGATACGCAGTATTTT | CASSPELAKDTQYF
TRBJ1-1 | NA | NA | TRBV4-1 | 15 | TGCGCCAGCAGCCAAGGGGGCAGGGTTGCCACTGAAGCTTTCTTT | CASSQGGRVATEAFF
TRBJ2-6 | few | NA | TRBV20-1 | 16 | TGCAGTGCTGGGCTTTCCAGGATCTCTGGGGCCAACGTCCTGACTTTC | CSAGLSRISGANVLTF
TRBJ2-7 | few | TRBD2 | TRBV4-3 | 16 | TGCGCCAGCAGCCAAGAGAGGGGCACTAGCGGCTACGAGCAGTACTTC | CASSQERGTSGYEQYF
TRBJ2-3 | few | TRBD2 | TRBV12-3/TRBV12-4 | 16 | TGTGCCAGCAGCCCGGGGACTAGCGGGGGGAGAGATACGCAGTATTTT | CASSPGTSGGRDTQYF
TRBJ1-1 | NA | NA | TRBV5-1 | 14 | TGCGCCAGCAGCTCCGCAGGAGAGAACACTGAAGCTTTCTTT | CASSSAGENTEAFF
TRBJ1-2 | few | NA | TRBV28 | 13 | TGTGCCAGCACCCGGGGTACAACCTATGGCTACACCTTC | CASTRGTTYGYTF
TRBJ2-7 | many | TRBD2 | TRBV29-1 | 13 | TGCAGCGTGGCTCTTGAGGAGCGGGGGAAGCAGTACTTC | CSVALEERGKQYF
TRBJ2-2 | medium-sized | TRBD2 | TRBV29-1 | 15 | TGCAGCGTTGACTCACCCGGGGGGGCCACCGGGGAGCTGTTTTTT | CSVDSPGGATGELFF
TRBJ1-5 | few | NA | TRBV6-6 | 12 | TGTGCCCCGGATTATAGCAATCAGCCCCAGCATTTT | CAPDYSNQPQHF
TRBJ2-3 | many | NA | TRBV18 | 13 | TGTGCCAGCTCCTCAGGGGGCACAGATACGCAGTATTTT | CASSSGGTDTQYF
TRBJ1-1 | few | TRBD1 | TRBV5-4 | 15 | TGTGCCAGCAGGAAACAGGGGCAAAGGAACACTGAAGCTTTCTTT | CASRKQGQRNTEAFF